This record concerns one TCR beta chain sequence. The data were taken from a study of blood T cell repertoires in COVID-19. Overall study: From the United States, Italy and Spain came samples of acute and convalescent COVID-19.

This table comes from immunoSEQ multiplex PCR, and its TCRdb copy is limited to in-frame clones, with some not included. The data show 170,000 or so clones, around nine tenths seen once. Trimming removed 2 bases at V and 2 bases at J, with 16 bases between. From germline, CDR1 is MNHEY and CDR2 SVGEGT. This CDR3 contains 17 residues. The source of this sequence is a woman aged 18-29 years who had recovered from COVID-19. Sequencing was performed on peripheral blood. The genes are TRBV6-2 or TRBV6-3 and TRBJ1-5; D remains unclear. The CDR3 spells CASSYPPGHFGNQPQHF. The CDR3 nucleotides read TGTGCCAGCAGTTACCCTCCAGGTCACTTTGGCAATCAGCCCCAGCATTTT.